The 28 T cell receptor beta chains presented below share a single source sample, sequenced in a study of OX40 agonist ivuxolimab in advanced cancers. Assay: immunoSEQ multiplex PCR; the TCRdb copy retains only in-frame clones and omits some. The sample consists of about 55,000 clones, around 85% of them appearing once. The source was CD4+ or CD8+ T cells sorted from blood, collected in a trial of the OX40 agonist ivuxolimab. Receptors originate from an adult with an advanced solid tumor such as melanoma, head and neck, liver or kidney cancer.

The CDR3 here is CASSLDGDRGFSYEQYF. Here the CDR3 DNA reads TGTGCCAGCAGCTTAGACGGGGACAGGGGGTTCTCCTACGAGCAGTACTTC. V and J are TRBV11-2 and TRBJ2-7, with 11 positions matching TRBD1. The CDR3 is 17 amino acids. Per the germline V gene, CDR1 is SGHAT and CDR2 is FQNNGV. The J segment lost 0 bases and the V segment lost 0 bases, leaving 4 bases of the junction unmatched.

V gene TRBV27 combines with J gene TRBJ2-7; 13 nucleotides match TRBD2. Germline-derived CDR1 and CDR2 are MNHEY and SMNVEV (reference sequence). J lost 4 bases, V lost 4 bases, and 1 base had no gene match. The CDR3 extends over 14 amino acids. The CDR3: CASSWTSGSYEQYF. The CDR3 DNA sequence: TGTGCCAGCAGTTGGACTAGCGGGAGTTACGAGCAGTACTTC.

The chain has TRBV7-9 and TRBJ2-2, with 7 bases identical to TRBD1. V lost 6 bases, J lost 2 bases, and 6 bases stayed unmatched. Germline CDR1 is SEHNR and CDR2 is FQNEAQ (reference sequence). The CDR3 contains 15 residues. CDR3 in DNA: TGTGCCAGCAGAGCCGGGACAGCAAACACCGGGGAGCTGTTTTTT. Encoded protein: CASRAGTANTGELFF.

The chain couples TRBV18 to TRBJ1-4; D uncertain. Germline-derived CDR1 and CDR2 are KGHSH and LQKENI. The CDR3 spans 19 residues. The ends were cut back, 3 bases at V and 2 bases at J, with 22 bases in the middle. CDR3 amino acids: CASSPRLQRAPTTNEKLFF. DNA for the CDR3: TGTGCCAGCTCACCCCGGCTCCAACGCGCGCCAACTACTAATGAAAAACTGTTTTTT.

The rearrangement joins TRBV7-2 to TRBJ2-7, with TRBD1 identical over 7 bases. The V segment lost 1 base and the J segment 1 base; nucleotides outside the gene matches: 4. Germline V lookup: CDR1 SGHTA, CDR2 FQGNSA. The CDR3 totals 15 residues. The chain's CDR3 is CASSLGTGASYEQYF. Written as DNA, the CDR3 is TGTGCCAGCAGCTTAGGAACAGGGGCATCCTACGAGCAGTACTTC.

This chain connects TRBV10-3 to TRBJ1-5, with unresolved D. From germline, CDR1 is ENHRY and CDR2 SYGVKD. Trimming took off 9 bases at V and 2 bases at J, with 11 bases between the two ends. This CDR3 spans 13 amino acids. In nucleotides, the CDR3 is TGTGCCATTAACGACCTGGGCAATCAGCCCCAGCATTTT. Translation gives CAINDLGNQPQHF.

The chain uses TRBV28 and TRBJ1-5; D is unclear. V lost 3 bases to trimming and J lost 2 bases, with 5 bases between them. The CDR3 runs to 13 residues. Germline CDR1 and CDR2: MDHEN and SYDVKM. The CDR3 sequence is CASSFQGNQPQHF. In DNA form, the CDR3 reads TGTGCCAGCAGTTTTCAGGGCAATCAGCCCCAGCATTTT. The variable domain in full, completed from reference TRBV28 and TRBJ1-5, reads DVKVTQSSRYLVKRTGEKVFLECVQDMDHENMFWYRQDPGLGLRLIYFSYDVKMKEKGDIPEGYSVSREKKERFSLILESASTNQTSMYLCASSFQGNQPQHFGDGTRLSIL.

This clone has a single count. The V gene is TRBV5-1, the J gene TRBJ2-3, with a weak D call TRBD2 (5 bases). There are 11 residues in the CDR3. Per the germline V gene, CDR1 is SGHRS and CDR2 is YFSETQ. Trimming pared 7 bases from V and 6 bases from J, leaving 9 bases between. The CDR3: CASGEMDTQYF. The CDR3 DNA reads TGCGCCAGCGGGGAGATGGATACGCAGTATTTT. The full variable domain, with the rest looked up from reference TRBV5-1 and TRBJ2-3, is KAGVTQTPRYLIKTRGQQVTLSCSPISGHRSVSWYQQTPGQGLQFLFEYFSETQRNKGNFPGRFSGRQFSNSRSEMNVSTLELGDSALYLCASGEMDTQYFGPGTRLTVL.

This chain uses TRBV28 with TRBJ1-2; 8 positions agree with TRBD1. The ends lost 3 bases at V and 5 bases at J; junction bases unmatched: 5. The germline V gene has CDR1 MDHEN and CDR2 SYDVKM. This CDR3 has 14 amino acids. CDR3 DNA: TGTGCCAGCAGTTTTCAGGGGGCGGTTTATGGCTACACCTTC. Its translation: CASSFQGAVYGYTF.

CDR3 in amino acids: CASSNLTSGRYEQYF. For the CDR3, the DNA is TGTGCCAGCAGTAACCTGACTAGCGGGAGATACGAGCAGTACTTC. This chain joins TRBV6-5 and TRBJ2-7, with 12 bases lining up with TRBD2. This CDR3 is built from 15 residues. From germline, CDR1 is MNHEY and CDR2 SVGAGI. V was clipped by 5 bases and J by 4 bases; unmatched bases: 6.

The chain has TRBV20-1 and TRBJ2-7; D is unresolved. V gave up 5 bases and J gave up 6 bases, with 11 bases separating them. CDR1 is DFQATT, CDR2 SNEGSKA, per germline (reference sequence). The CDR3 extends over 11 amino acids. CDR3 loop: CSAADVGEQYF. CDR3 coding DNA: TGCAGTGCTGCGGACGTAGGCGAGCAGTACTTC.

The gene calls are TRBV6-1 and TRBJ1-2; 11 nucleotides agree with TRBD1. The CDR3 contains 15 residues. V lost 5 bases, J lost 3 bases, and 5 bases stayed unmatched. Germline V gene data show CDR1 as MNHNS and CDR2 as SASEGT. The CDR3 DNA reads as TGTGCCAGCAGTTCCTGGACAGGGGGCTACTATGGCTACACCTTC. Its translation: CASSSWTGGYYGYTF.

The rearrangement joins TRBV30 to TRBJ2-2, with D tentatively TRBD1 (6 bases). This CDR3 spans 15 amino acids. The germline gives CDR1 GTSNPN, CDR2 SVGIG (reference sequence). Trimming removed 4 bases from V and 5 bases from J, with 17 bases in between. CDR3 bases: TGTGCCTGGACCGCTATACAGGGTAGAACCGGGGAGCTGTTTTTT. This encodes CAWTAIQGRTGELFF.

The CDR3 protein is CASSYSTGSPYEQYF. The CDR3 region has the DNA TGTGCCAGCAGTTACTCGACAGGGTCGCCCTACGAGCAGTACTTC. The V gene is TRBV6-6, the J gene TRBJ2-7; 7 bases agree with TRBD1. Per the germline V gene, CDR1 is MNHNY and CDR2 is SVGAGI (reference sequence). J was trimmed by 2 bases and V by 0 bases; bases with no gene match: 4. This CDR3 spans 15 amino acids.

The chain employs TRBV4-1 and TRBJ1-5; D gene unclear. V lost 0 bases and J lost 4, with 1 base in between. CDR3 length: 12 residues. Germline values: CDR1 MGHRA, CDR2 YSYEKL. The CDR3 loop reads CASSQDNQPQHF. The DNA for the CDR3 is TGCGCCAGCAGCCAAGATAATCAGCCCCAGCATTTT.

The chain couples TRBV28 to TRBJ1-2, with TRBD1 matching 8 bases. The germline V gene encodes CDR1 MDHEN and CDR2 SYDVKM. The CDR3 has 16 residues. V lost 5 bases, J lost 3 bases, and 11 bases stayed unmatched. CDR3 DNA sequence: TGTGCCAGCAGTGCACACTCCAGGGGGCTGTACTATGGCTACACCTTC. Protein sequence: CASSAHSRGLYYGYTF.

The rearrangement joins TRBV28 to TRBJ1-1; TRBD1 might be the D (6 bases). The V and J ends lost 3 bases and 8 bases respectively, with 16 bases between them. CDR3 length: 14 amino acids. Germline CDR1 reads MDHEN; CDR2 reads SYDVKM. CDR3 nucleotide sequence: TGTGCCAGCAGTTTCGGGGGCCCCATCGCAGAAGCTTTCTTT. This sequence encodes CASSFGGPIAEAFF.

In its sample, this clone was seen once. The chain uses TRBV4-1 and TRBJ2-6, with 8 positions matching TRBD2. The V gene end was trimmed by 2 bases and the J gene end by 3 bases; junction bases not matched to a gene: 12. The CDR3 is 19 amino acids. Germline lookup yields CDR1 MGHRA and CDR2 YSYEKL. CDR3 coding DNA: TGCGCCAGCAGCCAATCAGGACTAGCAGAATTAGGTGGGGCCAACGTCCTGACTTTC. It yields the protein CASSQSGLAELGGANVLTF.

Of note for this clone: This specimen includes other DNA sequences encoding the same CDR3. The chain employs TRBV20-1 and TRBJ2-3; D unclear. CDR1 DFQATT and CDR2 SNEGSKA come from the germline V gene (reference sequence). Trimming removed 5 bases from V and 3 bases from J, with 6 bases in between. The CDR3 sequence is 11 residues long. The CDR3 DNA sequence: TGCAGTGCTCCCTTAACAGATACGCAGTATTTT. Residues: CSAPLTDTQYF.

This CDR3 reads CASSFNGGEQYF. CDR3 nucleotides: TGTGCCAGCAGCTTCAATGGAGGCGAGCAGTACTTC. V gene TRBV7-9 combines with J gene TRBJ2-7; perhaps TRBD2 as D (5 bases). The CDR3 length is 12 residues. Germline CDR1 SEHNR, CDR2 FQNEAQ (reference sequence). The ends were cut back, 3 bases at V and 6 bases at J, with 9 bases in the middle.

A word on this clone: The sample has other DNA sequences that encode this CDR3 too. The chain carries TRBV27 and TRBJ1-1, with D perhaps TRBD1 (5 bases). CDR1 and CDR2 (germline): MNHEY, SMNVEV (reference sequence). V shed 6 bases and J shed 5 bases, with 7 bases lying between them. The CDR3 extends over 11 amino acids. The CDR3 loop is CASRRGTEAFF. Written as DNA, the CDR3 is TGTGCCAGCAGGAGGGGAACTGAAGCTTTCTTT.

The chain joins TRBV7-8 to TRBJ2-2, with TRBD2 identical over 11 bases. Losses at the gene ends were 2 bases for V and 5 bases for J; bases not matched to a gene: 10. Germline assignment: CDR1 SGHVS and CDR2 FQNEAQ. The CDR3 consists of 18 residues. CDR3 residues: CASSLSQLAGVPTGELFF. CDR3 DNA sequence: TGTGCCAGCAGCTTATCCCAACTAGCGGGAGTTCCTACCGGGGAGCTGTTTTTT.

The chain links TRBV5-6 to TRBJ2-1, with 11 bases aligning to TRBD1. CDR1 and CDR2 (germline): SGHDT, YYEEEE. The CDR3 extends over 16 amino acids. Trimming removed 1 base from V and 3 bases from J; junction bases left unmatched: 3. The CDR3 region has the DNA TGTGCCAGCAGCTTGTTGGGGACAGGGGGCTACAATGAGCAGTTCTTC. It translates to CASSLLGTGGYNEQFF.

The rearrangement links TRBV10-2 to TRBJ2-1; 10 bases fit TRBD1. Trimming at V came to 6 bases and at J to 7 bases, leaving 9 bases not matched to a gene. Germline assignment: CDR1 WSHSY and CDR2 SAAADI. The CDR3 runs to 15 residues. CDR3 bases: TGCGCCAGCAGCCCCGGGACAGGGGCGTGGAATGAGCAGTTCTTC. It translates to CASSPGTGAWNEQFF.

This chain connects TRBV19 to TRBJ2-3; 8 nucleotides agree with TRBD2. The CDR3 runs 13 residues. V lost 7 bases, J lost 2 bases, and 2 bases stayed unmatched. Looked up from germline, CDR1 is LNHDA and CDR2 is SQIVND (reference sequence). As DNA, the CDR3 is TGTGCCAGTAACGGGGGGGCCACAGATACGCAGTATTTT. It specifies CASNGGATDTQYF.

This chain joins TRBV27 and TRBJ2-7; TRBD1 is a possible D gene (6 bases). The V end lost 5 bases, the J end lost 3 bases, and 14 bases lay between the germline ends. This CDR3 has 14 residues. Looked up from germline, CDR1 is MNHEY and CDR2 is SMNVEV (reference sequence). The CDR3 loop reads CASSPWDNSYEQYF. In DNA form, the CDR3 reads TGTGCCAGCAGTCCTTGGGACAACAGCTACGAGCAGTACTTC.

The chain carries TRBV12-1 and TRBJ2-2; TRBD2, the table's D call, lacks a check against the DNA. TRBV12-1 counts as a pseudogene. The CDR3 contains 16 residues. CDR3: CASSFGPSGSTGELFF. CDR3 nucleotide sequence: TGTGCCAGCAGCTTTGGGCCTAGCGGGAGCACCGGGGAGCTGTTTTTT.

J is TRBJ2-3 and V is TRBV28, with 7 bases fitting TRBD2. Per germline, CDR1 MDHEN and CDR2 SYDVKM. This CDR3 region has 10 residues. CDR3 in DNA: TGTGCTGGGGGGGCAGATACGCAGTATTTT. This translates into CAGGADTQYF. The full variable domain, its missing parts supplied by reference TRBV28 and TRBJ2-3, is DVKVTQSSRYLVKRTGEKVFLECVQDMDHENMFWYRQDPGLGLRLIYFSYDVKMKEKGDIPEGYSVSREKKERFSLILESASTNQTSMYLCAGGADTQYFGPGTRLTVL.